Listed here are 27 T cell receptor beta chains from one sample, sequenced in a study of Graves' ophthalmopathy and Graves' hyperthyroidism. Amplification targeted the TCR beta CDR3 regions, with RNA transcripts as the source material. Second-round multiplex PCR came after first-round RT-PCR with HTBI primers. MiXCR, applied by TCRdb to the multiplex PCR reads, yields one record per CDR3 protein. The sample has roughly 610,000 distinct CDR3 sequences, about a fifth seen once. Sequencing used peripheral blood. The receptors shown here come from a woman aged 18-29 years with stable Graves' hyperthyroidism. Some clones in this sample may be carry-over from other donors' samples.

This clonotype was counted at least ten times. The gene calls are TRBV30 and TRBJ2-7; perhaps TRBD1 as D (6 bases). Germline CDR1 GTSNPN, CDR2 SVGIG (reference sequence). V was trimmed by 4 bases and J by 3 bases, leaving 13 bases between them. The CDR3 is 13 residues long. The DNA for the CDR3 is TGTGCCTGGAACAGGGCCGGACGCTACGAGCAGTACTTC. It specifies CAWNRAGRYEQYF.

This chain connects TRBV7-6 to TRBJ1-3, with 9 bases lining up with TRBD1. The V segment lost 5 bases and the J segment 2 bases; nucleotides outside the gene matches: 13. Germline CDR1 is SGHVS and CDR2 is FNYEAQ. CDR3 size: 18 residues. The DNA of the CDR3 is TGTGCCAGCAGCCGAAGGTGGTACAGGGGGCGACCTGGAAACACCATATATTTT. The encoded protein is CASSRRWYRGRPGNTIYF.

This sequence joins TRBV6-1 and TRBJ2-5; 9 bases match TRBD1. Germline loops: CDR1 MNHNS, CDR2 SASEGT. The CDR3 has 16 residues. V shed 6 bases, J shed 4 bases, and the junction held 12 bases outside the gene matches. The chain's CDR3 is CASSRQMGQGGETQYF. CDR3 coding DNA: TGTGCCAGCAGCCGACAAATGGGACAGGGAGGAGAGACCCAGTACTTC.

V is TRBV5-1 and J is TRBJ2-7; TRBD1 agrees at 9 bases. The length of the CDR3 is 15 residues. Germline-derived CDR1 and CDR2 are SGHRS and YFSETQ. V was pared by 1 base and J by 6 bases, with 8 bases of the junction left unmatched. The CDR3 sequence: CASSLRGQGSSEQYF. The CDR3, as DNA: TGCGCCAGCAGCTTGAGGGGACAGGGTAGTTCCGAGCAGTACTTC.

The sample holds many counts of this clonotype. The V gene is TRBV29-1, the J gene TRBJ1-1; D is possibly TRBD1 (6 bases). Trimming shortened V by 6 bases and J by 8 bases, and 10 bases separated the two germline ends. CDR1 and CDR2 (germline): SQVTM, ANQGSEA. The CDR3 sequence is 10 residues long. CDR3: CSVTGGEAFF. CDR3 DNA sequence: TGCAGCGTGACTGGGGGCGAAGCTTTCTTT.

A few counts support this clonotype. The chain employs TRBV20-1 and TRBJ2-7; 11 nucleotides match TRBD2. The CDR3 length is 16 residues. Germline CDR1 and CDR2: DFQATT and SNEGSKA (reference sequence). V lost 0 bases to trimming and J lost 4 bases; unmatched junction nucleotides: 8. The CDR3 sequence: CSARDPRRTSGYEQYF. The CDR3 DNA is TGCAGTGCTAGAGATCCTCGCCGGACTAGCGGGTACGAGCAGTACTTC.

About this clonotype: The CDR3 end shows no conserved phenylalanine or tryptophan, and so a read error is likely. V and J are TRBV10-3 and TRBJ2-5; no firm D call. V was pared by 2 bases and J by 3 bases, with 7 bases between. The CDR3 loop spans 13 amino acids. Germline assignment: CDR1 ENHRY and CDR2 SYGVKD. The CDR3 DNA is TGTGCCATCAGTGAGGGCCCAGAAGAGACCCAGTACCTC. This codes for CAISEGPEETQYL.

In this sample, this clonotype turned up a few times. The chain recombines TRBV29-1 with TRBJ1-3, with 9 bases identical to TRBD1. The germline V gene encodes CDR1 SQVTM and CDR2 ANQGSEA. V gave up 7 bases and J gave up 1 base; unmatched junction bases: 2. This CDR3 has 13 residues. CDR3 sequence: CSAGQGSGNTIYF. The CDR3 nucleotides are TGCAGCGCTGGACAGGGGTCTGGAAACACCATATATTTT.

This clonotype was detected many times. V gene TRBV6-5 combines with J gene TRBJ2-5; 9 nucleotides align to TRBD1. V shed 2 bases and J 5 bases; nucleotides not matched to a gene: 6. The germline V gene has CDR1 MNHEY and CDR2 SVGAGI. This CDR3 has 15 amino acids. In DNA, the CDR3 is TGTGCCAGCAGTTACACACAGGGGGCCTGGGAGACCCAGTACTTC. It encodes CASSYTQGAWETQYF.

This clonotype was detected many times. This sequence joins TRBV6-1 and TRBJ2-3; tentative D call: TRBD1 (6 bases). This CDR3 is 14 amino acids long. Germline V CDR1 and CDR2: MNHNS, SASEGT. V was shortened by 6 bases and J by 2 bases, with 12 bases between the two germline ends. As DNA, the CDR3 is TGTGCCAGCAGGTTTCAGGGGTTCACAGATACGCAGTATTTT. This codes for CASRFQGFTDTQYF.

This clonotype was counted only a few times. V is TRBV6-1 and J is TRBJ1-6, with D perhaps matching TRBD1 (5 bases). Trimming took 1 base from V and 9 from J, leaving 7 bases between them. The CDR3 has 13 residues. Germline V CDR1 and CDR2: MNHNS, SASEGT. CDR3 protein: CASSEERGSPLHF. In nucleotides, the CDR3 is TGTGCCAGCAGTGAAGAAAGGGGTTCACCCCTCCACTTT.

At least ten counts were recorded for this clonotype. The CDR3 DNA reads TGCGCCAGCAGCCAAGTTGGGGGGCGAGACACTGAAGCTTTCTTT. Its protein is CASSQVGGRDTEAFF. The rearrangement links TRBV4-1 to TRBJ1-1; the D gene is possibly TRBD1 (6 bases). Germline V CDR1 and CDR2: MGHRA, YSYEKL. The CDR3 contains 15 residues. V was shortened by 1 base and J by 3 bases, with 12 bases between the two germline ends.

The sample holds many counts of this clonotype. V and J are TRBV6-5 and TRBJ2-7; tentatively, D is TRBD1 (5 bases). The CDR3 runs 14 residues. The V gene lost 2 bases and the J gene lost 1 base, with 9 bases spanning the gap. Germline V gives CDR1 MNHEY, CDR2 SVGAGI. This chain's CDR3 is CASSYGDSSYEQYF. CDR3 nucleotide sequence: TGTGCCAGCAGTTACGGAGACAGTTCCTACGAGCAGTACTTC.

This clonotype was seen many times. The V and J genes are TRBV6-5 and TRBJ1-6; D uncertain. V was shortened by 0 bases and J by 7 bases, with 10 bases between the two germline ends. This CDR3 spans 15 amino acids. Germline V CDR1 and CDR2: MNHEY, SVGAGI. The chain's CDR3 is CASSYSWGGNSPLHF. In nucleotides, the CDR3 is TGTGCCAGCAGTTACTCATGGGGTGGCAATTCACCCCTCCACTTT.

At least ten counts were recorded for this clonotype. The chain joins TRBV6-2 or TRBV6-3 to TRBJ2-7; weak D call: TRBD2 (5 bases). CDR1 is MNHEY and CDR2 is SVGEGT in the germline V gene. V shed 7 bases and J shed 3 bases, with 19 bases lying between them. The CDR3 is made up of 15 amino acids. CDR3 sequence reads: CASIRTGSGGYEQYF. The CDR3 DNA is TGTGCCAGCATCAGGACGGGTAGTGGAGGCTACGAGCAGTACTTC.

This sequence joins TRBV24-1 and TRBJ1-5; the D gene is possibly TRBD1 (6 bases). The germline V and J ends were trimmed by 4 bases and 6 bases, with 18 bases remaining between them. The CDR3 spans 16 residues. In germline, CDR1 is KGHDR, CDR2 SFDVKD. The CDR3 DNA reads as TGTGCCACCAGTGAATTATCGGACAGATCGAGTCAGCCCCAGCATTTT. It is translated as CATSELSDRSSQPQHF.

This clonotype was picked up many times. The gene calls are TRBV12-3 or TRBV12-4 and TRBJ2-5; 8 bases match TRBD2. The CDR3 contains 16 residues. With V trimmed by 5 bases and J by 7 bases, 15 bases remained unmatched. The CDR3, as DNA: TGTGCCAGCAGTGCCACACCGGACCGGGAGGGGGGGACCCAGTACTTC. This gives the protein CASSATPDREGGTQYF.

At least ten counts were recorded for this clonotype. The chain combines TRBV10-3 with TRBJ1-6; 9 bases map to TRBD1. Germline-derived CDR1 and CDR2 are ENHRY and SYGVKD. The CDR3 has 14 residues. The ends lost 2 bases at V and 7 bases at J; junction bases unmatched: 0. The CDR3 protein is CAISEDRGNSPLHF. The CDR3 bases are TGTGCCATCAGTGAGGACAGGGGGAATTCACCCCTCCACTTT.

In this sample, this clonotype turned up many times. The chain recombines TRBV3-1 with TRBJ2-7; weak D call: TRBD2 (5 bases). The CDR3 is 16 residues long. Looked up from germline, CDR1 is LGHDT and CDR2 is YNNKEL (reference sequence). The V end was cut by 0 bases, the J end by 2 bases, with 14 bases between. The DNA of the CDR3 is TGTGCCAGCAGCCAAGATCAAGGTCGGAGGACCTACGAGCAGTACTTC. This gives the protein CASSQDQGRRTYEQYF.

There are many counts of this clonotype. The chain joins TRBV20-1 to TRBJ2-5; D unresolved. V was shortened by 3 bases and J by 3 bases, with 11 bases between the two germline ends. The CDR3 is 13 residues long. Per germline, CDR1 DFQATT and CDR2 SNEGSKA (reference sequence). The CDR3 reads CSASKPPEETQYF. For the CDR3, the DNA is TGCAGTGCTAGTAAGCCCCCCGAAGAGACCCAGTACTTC.

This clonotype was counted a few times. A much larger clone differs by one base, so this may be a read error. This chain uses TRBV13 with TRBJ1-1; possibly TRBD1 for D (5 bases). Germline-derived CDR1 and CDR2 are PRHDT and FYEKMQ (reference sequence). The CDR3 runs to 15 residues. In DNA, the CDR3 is TGTGTCAGCAGTCTGCGCAATACAGGGAACACTGAAGCTTTCTTT. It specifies CVSSLRNTGNTEAFF.

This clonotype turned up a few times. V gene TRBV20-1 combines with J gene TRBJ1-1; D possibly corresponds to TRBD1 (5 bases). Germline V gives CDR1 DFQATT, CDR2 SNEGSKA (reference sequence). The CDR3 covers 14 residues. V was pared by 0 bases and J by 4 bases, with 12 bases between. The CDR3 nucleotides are TGCAGTGCTAGAGATGGGGGGGTATCCACTGAAGCTTTCTTT. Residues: CSARDGGVSTEAFF.

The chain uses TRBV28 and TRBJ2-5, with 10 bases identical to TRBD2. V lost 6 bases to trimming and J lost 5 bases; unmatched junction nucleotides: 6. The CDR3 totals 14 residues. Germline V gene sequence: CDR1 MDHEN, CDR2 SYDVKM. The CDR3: CASRTSGTGETQYF. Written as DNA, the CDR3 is TGTGCCAGCAGAACTAGCGGGACAGGCGAGACCCAGTACTTC.

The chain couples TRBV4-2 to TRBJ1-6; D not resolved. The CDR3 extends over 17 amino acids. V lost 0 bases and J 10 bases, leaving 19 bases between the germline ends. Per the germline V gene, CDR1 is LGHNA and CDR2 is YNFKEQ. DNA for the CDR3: TGTGCCAGCAGCCAAGAAGATTTGGGTGCGTCCTACTCACCCCTCCACTTT. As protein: CASSQEDLGASYSPLHF.

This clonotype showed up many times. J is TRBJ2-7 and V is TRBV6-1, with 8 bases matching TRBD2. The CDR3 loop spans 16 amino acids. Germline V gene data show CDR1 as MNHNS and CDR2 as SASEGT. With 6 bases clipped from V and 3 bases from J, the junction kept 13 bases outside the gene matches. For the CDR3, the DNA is TGTGCCAGCAGGAGATCACGGGGGGGTTTCGGCTACGAGCAGTACTTC. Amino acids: CASRRSRGGFGYEQYF.

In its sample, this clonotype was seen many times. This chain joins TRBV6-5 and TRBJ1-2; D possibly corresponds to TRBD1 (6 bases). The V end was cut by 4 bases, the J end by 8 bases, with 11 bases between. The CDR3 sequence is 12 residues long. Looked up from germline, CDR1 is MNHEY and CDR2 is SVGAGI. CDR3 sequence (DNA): TGTGCCAGCAGTTCACAGGGTGAAGGCTACACCTTC. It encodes CASSSQGEGYTF.

The CDR3 coding sequence is TGTGCCAGCACCTTGTGGAGGGGACCCTACGAGCAGTACTTC. Its translation: CASTLWRGPYEQYF. The J gene is TRBJ2-7, the V gene TRBV6-1, with a weak D call TRBD2 (6 bases). V lost 7 bases and J 2 bases, leaving 15 bases between the germline ends. Germline V gene sequence: CDR1 MNHNS, CDR2 SASEGT. The CDR3 contains 14 residues.